This TCR beta chain is drawn from a study of cytomegalovirus exposure and HLA in healthy donors. A word on this clone: Its antigen is undetermined.

Findings and caveats of the study: Rarity marked most TCR sequences, yet some public TCRs occurred in many donors. Data from an earlier analysis indicated that most TCR beta V segments were productive either about 87% or about 30% of the time.

Vbeta (60) and Jbeta (13) primers were used in the PCR. The table came from immunoSEQ multiplex PCR; TCRdb's copy has only in-frame clones and leaves some out. The table lists some 140,000 clones, around 79% of them singletons. Though probably carrying unrecorded immune exposures, donors were nominally healthy at sampling. This CDR3 has 14 residues. Germline CDR1 reads SGHRS; CDR2 reads YFSETQ. V gave up 4 bases and J gave up 3 bases; unmatched junction bases: 3. Input material: PBMCs. The chain is built from TRBV5-1 and TRBJ2-3; 9 positions agree with TRBD1. The receptor was derived from a woman between 50 and 59 years old in good health and CMV-seropositive. CDR3 sequence: CASSAGQGTDTQYF. The CDR3 DNA sequence: TGCGCCAGCAGCGCCGGACAGGGGACAGATACGCAGTATTTT.